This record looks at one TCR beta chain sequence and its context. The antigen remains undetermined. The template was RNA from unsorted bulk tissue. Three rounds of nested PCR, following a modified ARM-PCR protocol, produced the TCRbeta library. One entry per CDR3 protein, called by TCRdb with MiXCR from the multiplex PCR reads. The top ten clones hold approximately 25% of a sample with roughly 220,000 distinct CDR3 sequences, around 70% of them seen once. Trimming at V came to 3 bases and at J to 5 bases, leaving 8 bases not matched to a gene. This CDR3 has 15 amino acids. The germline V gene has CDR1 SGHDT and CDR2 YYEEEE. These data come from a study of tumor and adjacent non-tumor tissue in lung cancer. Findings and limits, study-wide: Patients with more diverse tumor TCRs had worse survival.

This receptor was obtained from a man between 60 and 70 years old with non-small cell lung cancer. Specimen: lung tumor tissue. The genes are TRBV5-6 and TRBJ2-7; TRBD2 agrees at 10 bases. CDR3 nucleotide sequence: TGTGCCAGCAGCTCCGCCGGGACTAGCGTCAACGAGCAGTACTTC. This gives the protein CASSSAGTSVNEQYF. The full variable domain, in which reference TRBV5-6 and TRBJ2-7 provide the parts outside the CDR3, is DAGVTQSPTHLIKTRGQQVTLRCSPKSGHDTVSWYQQALGQGPQFIFQYYEEEERQRGNFPDRFSGHQFPNYSSELNVNALLLGDSALYLCASSSAGTSVNEQYFGPGTRLTVT.